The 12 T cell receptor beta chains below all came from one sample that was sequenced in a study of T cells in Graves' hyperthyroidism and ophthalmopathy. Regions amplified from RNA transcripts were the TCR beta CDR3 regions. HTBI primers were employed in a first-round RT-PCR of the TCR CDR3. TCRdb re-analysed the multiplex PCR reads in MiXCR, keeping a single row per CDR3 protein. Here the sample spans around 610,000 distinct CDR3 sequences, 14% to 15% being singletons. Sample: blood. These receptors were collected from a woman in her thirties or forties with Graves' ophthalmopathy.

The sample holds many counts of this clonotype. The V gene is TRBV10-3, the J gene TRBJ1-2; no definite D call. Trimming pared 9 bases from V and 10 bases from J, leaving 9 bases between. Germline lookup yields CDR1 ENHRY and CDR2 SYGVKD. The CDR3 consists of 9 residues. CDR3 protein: CAIEVVYTF. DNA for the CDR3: TGTGCCATAGAAGTCGTCTACACCTTC.

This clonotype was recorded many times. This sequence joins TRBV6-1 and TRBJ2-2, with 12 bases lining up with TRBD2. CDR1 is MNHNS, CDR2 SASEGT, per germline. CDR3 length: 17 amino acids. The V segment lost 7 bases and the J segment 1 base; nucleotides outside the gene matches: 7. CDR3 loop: CASKRLAGGKNTGELFF. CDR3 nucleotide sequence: TGTGCCAGCAAACGCCTAGCGGGAGGGAAGAACACCGGGGAGCTGTTTTTT.

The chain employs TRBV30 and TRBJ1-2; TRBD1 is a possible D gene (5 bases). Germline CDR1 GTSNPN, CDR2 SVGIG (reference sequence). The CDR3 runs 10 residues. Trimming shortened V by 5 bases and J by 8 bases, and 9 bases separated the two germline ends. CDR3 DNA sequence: TGTGCCTGGTGCAGGGTCGGCTACACCTTC. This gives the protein CAWCRVGYTF.

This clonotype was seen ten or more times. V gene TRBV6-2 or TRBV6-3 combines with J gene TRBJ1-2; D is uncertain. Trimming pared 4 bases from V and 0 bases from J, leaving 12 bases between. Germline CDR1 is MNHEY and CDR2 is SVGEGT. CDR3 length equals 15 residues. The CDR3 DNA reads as TGTGCCAGCAGTTCGTCACCCCTGGCTAACTATGGCTACACCTTC. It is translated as CASSSSPLANYGYTF.

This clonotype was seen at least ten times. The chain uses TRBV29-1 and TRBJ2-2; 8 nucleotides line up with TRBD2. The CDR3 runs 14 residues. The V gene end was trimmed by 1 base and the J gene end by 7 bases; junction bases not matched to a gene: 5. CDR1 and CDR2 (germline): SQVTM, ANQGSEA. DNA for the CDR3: TGCAGCGTTGAAGGACTAGCGTTGGGCGGGGAGCTGTTTTTT. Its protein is CSVEGLALGGELFF.

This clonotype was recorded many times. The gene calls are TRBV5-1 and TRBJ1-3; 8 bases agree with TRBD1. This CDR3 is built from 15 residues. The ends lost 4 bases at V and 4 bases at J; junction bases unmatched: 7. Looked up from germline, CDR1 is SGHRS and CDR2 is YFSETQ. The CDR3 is CASSARTGLGNTIYF. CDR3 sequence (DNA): TGCGCCAGCAGCGCCCGGACAGGGTTAGGAAACACCATATATTTT.

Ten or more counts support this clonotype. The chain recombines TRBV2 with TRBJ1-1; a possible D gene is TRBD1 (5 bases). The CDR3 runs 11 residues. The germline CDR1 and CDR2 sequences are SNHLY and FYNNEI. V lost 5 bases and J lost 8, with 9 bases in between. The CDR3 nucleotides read TGTGCCAGCAGTAACAGGAACGAAGCTTTCTTT. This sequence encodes CASSNRNEAFF.

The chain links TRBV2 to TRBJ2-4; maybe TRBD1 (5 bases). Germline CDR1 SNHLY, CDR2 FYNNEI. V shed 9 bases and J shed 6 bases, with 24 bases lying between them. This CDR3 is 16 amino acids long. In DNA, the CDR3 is TGTGCCAGTAAGGGGCTAGTGGCACATTCCGGAAACATTCAGTACTTC. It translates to CASKGLVAHSGNIQYF. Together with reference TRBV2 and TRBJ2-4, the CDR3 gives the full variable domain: EPEVTQTPSHQVTQMGQEVILRCVPISNHLYFYWYRQILGQKVEFLVSFYNNEISEKSEIFDDQFSVERPDGSNFTLKIRSTKLEDSAMYFCASKGLVAHSGNIQYFGAGTRLSVL.

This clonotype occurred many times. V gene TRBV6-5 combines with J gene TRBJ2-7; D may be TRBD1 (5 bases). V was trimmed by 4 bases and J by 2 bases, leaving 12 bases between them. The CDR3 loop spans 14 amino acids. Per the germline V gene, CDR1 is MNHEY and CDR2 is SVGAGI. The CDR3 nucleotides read TGTGCCAGCAGTTCCAGGGTCTCCCCCTACGAGCAGTACTTC. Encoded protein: CASSSRVSPYEQYF.

The CDR3 protein is CASSLRLGRRSYEQYF. The CDR3, as DNA: TGTGCCAGCAGCTTAAGGCTCGGCAGACGCTCCTACGAGCAGTACTTC. The J gene is TRBJ2-7, the V gene TRBV13; D is ambiguous. This CDR3 has 16 amino acids. Trimming left V 2 bases short and J 0 bases short, with 14 bases between. CDR1 and CDR2 (germline): PRHDT, FYEKMQ (reference sequence).

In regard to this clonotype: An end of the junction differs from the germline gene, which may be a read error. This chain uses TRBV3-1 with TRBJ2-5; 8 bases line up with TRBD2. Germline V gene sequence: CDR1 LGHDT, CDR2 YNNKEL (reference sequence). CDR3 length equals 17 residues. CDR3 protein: CASSQDLTSGFQETQCF. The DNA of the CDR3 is TGTGCCAGCAGCCAAGATTTAACTAGCGGATTCCAAGAGACCCAGTGCTTC.

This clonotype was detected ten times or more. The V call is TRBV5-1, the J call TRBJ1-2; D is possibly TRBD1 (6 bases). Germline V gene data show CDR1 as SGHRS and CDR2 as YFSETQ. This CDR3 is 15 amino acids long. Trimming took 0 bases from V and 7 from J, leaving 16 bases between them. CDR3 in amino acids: CASSLGALQGSGYTF. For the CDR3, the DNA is TGCGCCAGCAGCTTGGGGGCGCTACAGGGATCTGGCTACACCTTC.